One TCR beta chain is described in this entry. The entry originates in a study of blood T cell repertoires in COVID-19. Libraries were prepared by immunoSEQ multiplex PCR; TCRdb keeps only in-frame clonotypes and omits some of them. Of about 220,000 clones detected, less than 90% appear once; the ten largest clones hold about 20%. Sequenced input: peripheral blood. This TCR was recovered from a man aged 25 to 40 with active or convalescent COVID-19.

The CDR3 reads CASSVGQQETQYF. The CDR3 coding sequence is TGTGCCAGCAGCGTTGGACAGCAAGAGACCCAGTACTTC. This rearrangement joins TRBV9 to TRBJ2-5, with D possibly being TRBD1 (6 bases). This CDR3 has 13 residues. V was trimmed by 2 bases and J by 2 bases, leaving 7 bases between them. Germline V gene data show CDR1 as SGDLS and CDR2 as YYNGEE.